The subject of this entry is one T cell receptor (beta chain). Antigen specificity is unknown. Germline lookup yields CDR1 SEHNR and CDR2 FQNEAQ (reference sequence). The CDR3 length is 11 residues. V shed 7 bases and J shed 7 bases, with 8 bases lying between them. The sample belongs to a study of T cells in Graves' hyperthyroidism and ophthalmopathy. Study conclusions and caveats: The blood repertoire included most of the expanded thyroid clonotypes above 0.001.

Regions amplified from RNA transcripts were the TCR beta CDR3 regions. Researchers ran a first-round RT-PCR on the TCR CDR3 using the HTBI primer set. A single record per CDR3 protein comes from TCRdb applying MiXCR to the multiplex PCR reads. The profile shows 500,000 or so distinct CDR3 sequences, roughly a sixth of them singletons. The TCR sequence derives from a woman under 30 with Graves' ophthalmopathy. The rearrangement uses TRBV7-9 and TRBJ2-1; D is undetermined. Sequences were obtained from blood. This chain's CDR3 is CASTPENEQFF. The DNA for the CDR3 is TGTGCCAGCACCCCTGAGAATGAGCAGTTCTTC.